The clone carrying this TCR beta chain has ten or more counts. This specimen comes from a study of T-cell reconstitution after alpha-beta-depleted transplantation in children. Unique molecular identifiers featured in how the TCRbeta library was prepared. TCRdb independently ran MiXCR on the PCR reads; one entry per CDR3 protein. Altogether roughly 170,000 distinct CDR3 sequences are present, less than 8% being singletons, with the ten largest covering about 2.9%. The sample in question was PBMCs from the stem cell graft donor, obtained from the stem cell graft. The clonotype comes from a human donor who donated a stem cell graft to a child with Wiskott-Aldrich syndrome.

The CDR3: CSAREAYSNQPQHF. As DNA, the CDR3 is TGCAGTGCTAGAGAGGCATATAGCAATCAGCCCCAGCATTTT. This rearrangement joins TRBV20-1 to TRBJ1-5, with D uncertain. This CDR3 spans 14 amino acids. V lost 0 bases to trimming and J lost 0 bases, with 6 bases between them. Germline lookup yields CDR1 DFQATT and CDR2 SNEGSKA (reference sequence).